These 7 T cell receptor beta chains were sequenced from one sample in a study of T cells in localized non-small cell lung cancer. The table came from immunoSEQ multiplex PCR; TCRdb's copy has only in-frame clones and leaves some out. Altogether some 36,000 clones are present, 70% to 90% being singletons, with the ten largest covering about 5.4%. The sample in question was peripheral blood mononuclear cells, obtained before any cancer treatment. These receptors were taken from a male donor aged 60 or older with stage II lung adenocarcinoma.

This sequence joins TRBV9 and TRBJ2-5, with 10 bases aligning to TRBD1. The ends lost 0 bases at V and 5 bases at J; junction bases unmatched: 10. The CDR3 is 17 residues long. Germline lookup yields CDR1 SGDLS and CDR2 YYNGEE. DNA for the CDR3: TGTGCCAGCAGCGTAGCTACGGGGGACAGGGGAGGGGAGACCCAGTACTTC. The encoded protein is CASSVATGDRGGETQYF.

This clone was counted between two and nine times. V usage is TRBV2 and J usage is TRBJ1-2; 7 bases map to TRBD1. Germline values: CDR1 SNHLY, CDR2 FYNNEI. The CDR3 runs to 12 residues. The ends lost 6 bases at V and 4 bases at J; junction bases unmatched: 2. The CDR3 region is CASRDRAYGYTF. In DNA, the CDR3 is TGTGCCAGCAGAGACAGGGCCTATGGCTACACCTTC.

The chain has TRBV15 and TRBJ2-7, with TRBD2 identical over 14 bases. The J segment lost 7 bases and the V segment lost 5 bases, leaving 10 bases of the junction unmatched. There are 16 residues in the CDR3. Germline CDR1 and CDR2: LNHNV and YYDKDF (reference sequence). For the CDR3, the DNA is TGTGCCACCAGCTCACGACTAGCGGGAGGGCCGGAGGAGCAGTACTTC. Translated, it gives CATSSRLAGGPEEQYF.

The chain couples TRBV7-9 to TRBJ1-1; TRBD1 agrees at 7 bases. J lost 4 bases, V lost 6 bases, and 5 bases had no gene match. The CDR3 runs 13 residues. Germline V CDR1 and CDR2: SEHNR, FQNEAQ (reference sequence). CDR3 protein: CASRTGSGTEAFF. CDR3 DNA sequence: TGTGCCAGCAGGACAGGGTCCGGCACTGAAGCTTTCTTT.

CDR3 sequence reads: CASRNWPGELFF. The CDR3 nucleotides are TGTGCCAGCAGGAATTGGCCCGGGGAGCTGTTTTTT. The chain recombines TRBV14 with TRBJ2-2; D unclear. V lost 6 bases to trimming and J lost 6 bases, with 8 bases between them. Germline CDR1 reads SGHDN; CDR2 reads FVKESK. The CDR3 contains 12 residues.

The V and J genes are TRBV27 and TRBJ2-7; 9 bases align to TRBD2. This CDR3 has 18 residues. The V gene's germline CDR1 is MNHEY and CDR2 SMNVEV (reference sequence). With V trimmed by 5 bases and J by 8 bases, 22 bases remained unmatched. The CDR3 sequence: CASSQRGLPGTSLEKQYF. In DNA, the CDR3 is TGTGCCAGCAGTCAAAGGGGACTCCCCGGGACTAGCCTCGAAAAGCAGTACTTC.

The chain links TRBV28 to TRBJ2-7; 8 bases fit TRBD2. The V and J ends lost 1 base and 2 bases, in that order; junction bases with no gene match: 4. The CDR3 has 15 amino acids. Germline loops: CDR1 MDHEN, CDR2 SYDVKM. The CDR3, as DNA: TGTGCCAGCAGTTTATCCAGCGGGAGTACCTACGAGCAGTACTTC. Protein product: CASSLSSGSTYEQYF.